The 25 T cell receptor beta chains presented below share a single source sample, sequenced in a study of Graves' ophthalmopathy and Graves' hyperthyroidism. RNA transcripts were the source from which TCR beta CDR3 regions were amplified. The authors performed first-round RT-PCR with HTBI primers and then a second-round multiplex PCR. TCRdb reanalysed the multiplex PCR reads using MiXCR and keeps one entry per CDR3 protein. The sample lists over a million distinct CDR3 sequences; about two fifths were seen once. Sequencing used peripheral blood or thyroid tissue (not recorded which). Receptors originate from an adult man with Graves' hyperthyroidism.

This clonotype was found once. A much larger clone lies one base from this, so it may be a read error. The chain carries TRBV29-1 and TRBJ2-2; D perhaps matches TRBD1 (5 bases). This CDR3 spans 14 amino acids. Looked up from germline, CDR1 is SQVTM and CDR2 is ANQGSEA. V lost 4 bases and J 6 bases, leaving 15 bases between the germline ends. The chain's CDR3 is CSVGGGARAGELFF. The CDR3 region has the DNA TGCAGCGTTGGAGGTGGGGCCAGAGCCGGGGAGCTGTTTTTT.

This clonotype has a count of ten or more. The CDR3 DNA follows: TGTGCCAGCAGCTTAGGGTCCCTCTACGAGCAGTACTTC. Translating it yields CASSLGSLYEQYF. V and J are TRBV5-8 and TRBJ2-7; no reliable D call. This CDR3 comprises 13 residues. Trimming stripped 2 bases from V and 3 bases from J, with 9 bases between. From germline, CDR1 is SGHTS and CDR2 YDEGEE.

This clonotype was seen only a few times. The chain employs TRBV7-9 and TRBJ2-7, with 10 bases matching TRBD1. Looked up from germline, CDR1 is SEHNR and CDR2 is FQNEAQ (reference sequence). The CDR3 has 18 amino acids. Trimming took 6 bases from V and 3 from J; bases not matched to a gene: 17. CDR3 coding DNA: TGTGCCAGCAGAGGTACTTTTGGGACAGGGGTTCGAGGCTACGAGCAGTACTTC. Translated: CASRGTFGTGVRGYEQYF.

This rearrangement joins TRBV2 to TRBJ2-2, with 9 bases matching TRBD2. V dropped 3 bases and J dropped 6; count of bases not matched to a gene: 8. The CDR3 totals 16 residues. The germline V gene has CDR1 SNHLY and CDR2 FYNNEI. The CDR3 sequence: CASSEGSGRLSGELFF. CDR3 nucleotide sequence: TGTGCCAGCAGTGAGGGTAGCGGGAGATTGTCCGGGGAGCTGTTTTTT.

Ten or more counts support this clonotype. The gene calls are TRBV7-9 and TRBJ2-7; a possible D gene is TRBD2 (6 bases). Germline V CDR1 and CDR2: SEHNR, FQNEAQ (reference sequence). Trimming removed 0 bases from V and 3 bases from J, with 12 bases in between. CDR3 size: 15 residues. For the CDR3, the DNA is TGTGCCAGCAGCTTAGCTCGGGAGACATACTACGAGCAGTACTTC. It specifies CASSLARETYYEQYF.

Notes on this clonotype: With a much larger clone just one base away, this may be a read error. This chain uses TRBV12-3 or TRBV12-4 with TRBJ1-5; no clear D gene. CDR3 length: 14 residues. The germline V and J ends were trimmed by 3 bases and 9 bases, with 15 bases remaining between them. The CDR3 loop reads CASSFSRPSGPQHF. The CDR3 DNA reads as TGTGCCAGCAGTTTCTCGCGGCCTAGCGGGCCCCAGCATTTT.

This clonotype was found a few times. The J gene is TRBJ1-4, the V gene TRBV5-1; TRBD1 agrees at 8 bases. V was clipped by 5 bases and J by 5 bases; unmatched bases: 5. This CDR3 is built from 14 residues. Germline lookup yields CDR1 SGHRS and CDR2 YFSETQ. This CDR3 reads CASRTGQVNEKLFF. The CDR3 DNA sequence: TGCGCCAGCAGAACGGGACAGGTGAATGAAAAACTGTTTTTT.

The V call is TRBV7-9, the J call TRBJ2-6, with TRBD1 matching 11 bases. V trimming: 1 base; J trimming: 4 bases; junction bases outside the gene matches: 3. Germline V gene data show CDR1 as SEHNR and CDR2 as FQNEAQ (reference sequence). The CDR3 contains 17 residues. CDR3 amino acids: CASSLGDRGRGANVLTF. In DNA form, the CDR3 reads TGTGCCAGCAGCTTAGGGGACAGGGGGAGGGGGGCCAACGTCCTGACTTTC.

V is TRBV5-1 and J is TRBJ2-5, with TRBD2 identical over 7 bases. Trimming at V came to 4 bases and at J to 5 bases, leaving 11 bases not matched to a gene. Germline CDR1 and CDR2: SGHRS and YFSETQ. This CDR3 region has 15 residues. CDR3 residues: CASSLSGDSWETQYF. CDR3 sequence (DNA): TGCGCCAGCAGCCTAAGCGGGGACTCCTGGGAGACCCAGTACTTC.

The gene calls are TRBV28 and TRBJ1-2; no clear D gene. The germline V and J ends were trimmed by 5 bases and 8 bases, with 12 bases remaining between them. Looked up from germline, CDR1 is MDHEN and CDR2 is SYDVKM. The CDR3 totals 12 residues. The CDR3 region has the DNA TGTGCCAGCAGTGAGCAGGTAGTAGGCTACACCTTC. This translates into CASSEQVVGYTF.

Concerning this clonotype itself: Its ends do not fully match the called genes, so a read error is possible. This chain connects TRBV4-1 to TRBJ2-7; 9 bases are shared with TRBD2. The germline CDR1 and CDR2 sequences are MGHRA and YSYEKL. CDR3 length equals 14 residues. The CDR3: CASSPRASGIEQYF. CDR3 coding DNA: TGTGCCAGCAGCCCCCGGGCTAGCGGGATCGAGCAGTACTTC.

V usage is TRBV2 and J usage is TRBJ2-1; 7 bases are shared with TRBD1. V lost 6 bases, J lost 0 bases, and 5 bases stayed unmatched. The CDR3 is made up of 15 amino acids. CDR1 is SNHLY and CDR2 is FYNNEI in the germline V gene. The CDR3 protein is CASRDRVASYNEQFF. The CDR3 DNA reads TGTGCCAGCAGAGACAGGGTTGCCTCCTACAATGAGCAGTTCTTC.

This clonotype was detected many times. The V gene is TRBV20-1, the J gene TRBJ2-7; a possible D gene is TRBD1 (5 bases). The CDR3 runs 14 residues. The V gene lost 6 bases and the J gene lost 4 bases, with 19 bases spanning the gap. In germline, CDR1 is DFQATT, CDR2 SNEGSKA (reference sequence). The CDR3 spells CSARHPQTVYEQYF. The CDR3 DNA reads TGCAGTGCACGTCATCCTCAGACAGTATACGAGCAGTACTTC.

The count of this clonotype is one. The genes are TRBV4-1 and TRBJ2-5, with 15 bases that match TRBD2. V lost 3 bases, J lost 2 bases, and 7 bases stayed unmatched. The CDR3 runs to 18 residues. The germline gives CDR1 MGHRA, CDR2 YSYEKL. CDR3 coding DNA: TGCGCCAGCAGCCATGGGACTAGCGGGAGGACCCTACAAGAGACCCAGTACTTC. It codes for CASSHGTSGRTLQETQYF.

In its sample, this clonotype was seen once. Possible read error: a much larger clone is one base away. The gene calls are TRBV29-1 and TRBJ2-5, with 10 bases identical to TRBD2. The CDR3 spans 16 residues. The germline gives CDR1 SQVTM, CDR2 ANQGSEA. The V gene end was trimmed by 3 bases and the J gene end by 0 bases; junction bases not matched to a gene: 7. CDR3 residues: CSVDGSGRRYQETQYF. Here the CDR3 DNA reads TGCAGCGTTGACGGTAGCGGGAGGAGATACCAAGAGACCCAGTACTTC.

This clonotype came up a few times. The chain employs TRBV5-1 and TRBJ1-2, with 12 positions matching TRBD1. J was trimmed by 6 bases and V by 4 bases; bases with no gene match: 7. Germline V gene lookup returns CDR1 SGHRS and CDR2 YFSETQ. This CDR3 region has 15 residues. The CDR3 protein is CASSGGQGARDGYTF. The CDR3 DNA follows: TGCGCCAGCAGCGGGGGACAGGGGGCGCGAGATGGCTACACCTTC.

There are a few counts of this clonotype. This chain links TRBV20-1 with TRBJ2-7; 12 nucleotides line up with TRBD2. Trimming at V came to 1 base and at J to 4 bases, leaving 2 bases not matched to a gene. CDR3 length equals 14 residues. Germline CDR1 and CDR2: DFQATT and SNEGSKA (reference sequence). This CDR3 reads CSARGLAGVYEQYF. CDR3 nucleotides: TGCAGTGCTAGAGGACTAGCGGGAGTGTACGAGCAGTACTTC.

On this clonotype: This may arise from a read error, as a much more abundant clone is one base away. The rearrangement links TRBV7-9 to TRBJ2-5; D uncertain. CDR1 and CDR2 from the germline V gene are SEHNR and FQNEAQ (reference sequence). The CDR3 has 13 amino acids. CDR3 sequence reads: CASSFAQTATQHF. The CDR3 nucleotides read TGTGCCAGCAGCTTTGCCCAAACGGCGACCCAGCACTTC.

Ten or more counts support this clonotype. The rearrangement links TRBV10-3 to TRBJ1-2; TRBD1 is a possible D gene (5 bases). The V end was cut by 4 bases, the J end by 8 bases, with 14 bases between. CDR1 is ENHRY and CDR2 is SYGVKD in the germline V gene. The CDR3 is 13 residues long. CDR3 region: CAISGGELKGYTF. The CDR3 DNA reads as TGTGCCATCAGTGGGGGGGAGTTGAAGGGCTACACCTTC.

This clonotype has ten or more counts. The chain combines TRBV5-1 with TRBJ2-7; TRBD2 matches 13 bases. With V trimmed by 2 bases and J by 3 bases, 8 bases remained unmatched. This CDR3 has 17 residues. In germline, CDR1 is SGHRS, CDR2 YFSETQ. CDR3 sequence: CASSLGLAGDPLYEQYF. Written as DNA, the CDR3 is TGCGCCAGCAGCTTAGGACTAGCGGGAGACCCACTCTACGAGCAGTACTTC.

At least ten counts were recorded for this clonotype. The chain links TRBV24-1 to TRBJ2-5; TRBD2 matches at 10 bases. The CDR3 totals 18 residues. V lost 3 bases to trimming and J lost 2 bases; unmatched junction nucleotides: 11. Per the germline V gene, CDR1 is KGHDR and CDR2 is SFDVKD. DNA for the CDR3: TGTGCCACCAGTGATCCGGGATCTAGCGGGGGACTTCAAGAGACCCAGTACTTC. Protein product: CATSDPGSSGGLQETQYF.

This clonotype was seen at least ten times. V is TRBV5-1 and J is TRBJ1-1; D is undetermined. This CDR3 comprises 15 residues. Germline V gene lookup returns CDR1 SGHRS and CDR2 YFSETQ. Trimming stripped 6 bases from V and 0 bases from J, with 15 bases between. The CDR3 DNA sequence: TGCGCCAGCACCACGACGGACGCCATGAACACTGAAGCTTTCTTT. Translating gives CASTTTDAMNTEAFF.

This clonotype has a handful of counts. The CDR3 region is CASSPAGGYSNYGYTF. The CDR3, as DNA: TGTGCCAGCAGTCCCGCCGGGGGGTATTCTAACTATGGCTACACCTTC. V gene TRBV6-5 combines with J gene TRBJ1-2; tentative D call: TRBD1 (5 bases). CDR1 MNHEY and CDR2 SVGAGI come from the germline V gene. With 5 bases removed from V and 0 bases from J, the gap between germline ends came to 16 bases. The CDR3 length is 16 residues.

This chain connects TRBV19 to TRBJ2-7; TRBD2 is a possible D gene (6 bases). V lost 11 bases to trimming and J lost 5 bases, with 25 bases between them. Germline V CDR1 and CDR2: LNHDA, SQIVND (reference sequence). The CDR3 is 15 residues long. The CDR3: CAWTSREQNVDEQYF. In DNA, the CDR3 is TGTGCCTGGACGTCCCGGGAGCAGAATGTGGACGAGCAGTACTTC.

The rearrangement uses TRBV2 and TRBJ2-7; weak D call: TRBD1 (5 bases). The J call may be mistaken, given a closer DNA end match to TRBJ2-1. Germline assignment: CDR1 SNHLY and CDR2 FYNNEI. There are 15 residues in the CDR3. CDR3 in amino acids: CASSDRAGNRDEQFF. The CDR3 region has the DNA TGTGCCAGCAGTGATAGGGCAGGGAATCGGGATGAGCAGTTCTTC.